These 8 T cell receptor beta chains originate from one sample sequenced in a study of vaccination effects on CD4 cells after COVID-19. Some clones are missing from TCRdb's copy, which holds only in-frame ones; the method was immunoSEQ multiplex PCR. Seen here are 70,000 to 85,000 clones, approximately 77% observed once, and the top ten hold about 2%. Antigens of these TCRs are unknown. Investigators separated out CD4+ T cells once approximately 10 days of culture had passed. The sequencing here drew on CD4+ T cells from PBMCs cultured without peptide, taken before COVID-19 vaccination. The receptors originated from a human donor who received a COVID-19 vaccine.

The genes are TRBV5-1 and TRBJ2-5; 11 bases agree with TRBD2. The CDR3 length is 16 residues. J gave up 1 base and V 3 bases, and 5 bases lay outside the gene matches. Per the germline V gene, CDR1 is SGHRS and CDR2 is YFSETQ. CDR3 loop: CASSWLAGGLQETQYF. CDR3 bases: TGCGCCAGCAGCTGGTTAGCGGGGGGGCTCCAAGAGACCCAGTACTTC.

The chain uses TRBV6-6 and TRBJ2-2; the D gene is possibly TRBD2 (7 bases). Trimming took 6 bases from V and 4 from J, leaving 12 bases between them. The CDR3 consists of 14 residues. CDR1 and CDR2 from the germline V gene are MNHNY and SVGAGI (reference sequence). CDR3 amino acids: CASSLGGATGELFF. CDR3 DNA sequence: TGTGCCAGCAGCCTTGGGGGGGCCACCGGGGAGCTGTTTTTT.

The chain uses TRBV7-2 and TRBJ2-1; weak D call: TRBD2 (6 bases). CDR1 is SGHTA and CDR2 is FQGNSA in the germline V gene. The CDR3 spans 15 residues. With 2 bases removed from V and 3 bases from J, the gap between germline ends came to 11 bases. DNA of the CDR3: TGTGCCAGCAGCTTAACGGCGGGATTCTACAATGAGCAGTTCTTC. Translation gives CASSLTAGFYNEQFF.

V is TRBV19 and J is TRBJ1-4; D remains unclear. Trimming pared 5 bases from V and 0 bases from J, leaving 10 bases between. The germline gives CDR1 LNHDA, CDR2 SQIVND (reference sequence). This CDR3 region has 15 residues. CDR3 in amino acids: CASSETDATNEKLFF. The CDR3 bases are TGTGCCAGTAGTGAAACAGATGCAACTAATGAAAAACTGTTTTTT.

The chain links TRBV6-2 or TRBV6-3 to TRBJ1-1, with D possibly TRBD1 on 6 matching bases. The CDR3 covers 14 residues. CDR1 MNHEY and CDR2 SVGEGT come from the germline V gene. Trimming removed 6 bases from V and 4 bases from J, with 15 bases in between. The CDR3 DNA reads TGTGCCAGCAGCCGAGGGGGGGATGGCACTGAAGCTTTCTTT. Its protein product is CASSRGGDGTEAFF.

This chain joins TRBV30 and TRBJ1-3; D gene ambiguous. Per germline, CDR1 GTSNPN and CDR2 SVGIG (reference sequence). The CDR3 has 14 amino acids. Trimming removed 8 bases at V and 0 bases at J, with 14 bases between. In DNA, the CDR3 is TGTGCCCTCACGTTACAACTCTCTGGAAACACCATATATTTT. Translating gives CALTLQLSGNTIYF. The whole variable domain, filled in from reference TRBV30 and TRBJ1-3, reads SQTIHQWPATLVQPVGSPLSLECTVEGTSNPNLYWYRQAAGRGLQLLFYSVGIGQISSEVPQNLSASRPQDRQFILSSKKLLLSDSGFYLCALTLQLSGNTIYFGEGSWLTVV.

The chain employs TRBV11-2 and TRBJ2-7; D is unresolved. Trimming removed 3 bases from V and 2 bases from J, with 8 bases in between. Per the germline V gene, CDR1 is SGHAT and CDR2 is FQNNGV. This CDR3 region has 13 residues. CDR3 sequence: CASSFSGPYEQYV. DNA of the CDR3: TGTGCCAGCAGCTTCTCCGGACCCTACGAGCAGTACGTC.

The chain couples TRBV2 to TRBJ2-2; D is undetermined. Germline CDR1 SNHLY, CDR2 FYNNEI. The length of the CDR3 is 14 residues. Trimming took off 6 bases at V and 0 bases at J, with 8 bases between the two ends. CDR3 in DNA: TGTGCCAGCAGGAAGGGCGCGAACACCGGGGAGCTGTTTTTT. It translates to CASRKGANTGELFF.